This TCR beta chain was captured in a study of STAT3 mutations in large granular lymphocyte leukemia. Findings and caveats of the study: In several patients, dominant TCR clone burden exceeded STAT3 mutant burden, suggesting STAT3 mutation arose secondarily. At least one immunodominant TCR beta clonotype appeared in every T-cell large granular lymphocyte leukemia patient. Clonal expansion was inferred from samples taken at other timepoints.

Trimming stripped 1 base from V and 1 base from J, with 12 bases between. The germline V gene encodes CDR1 SGHRS and CDR2 YFSETQ. This CDR3 is built from 15 residues. Generated by immunoSEQ multiplex PCR, the TCRdb table keeps only in-frame clones and is missing some. This sample has 2,500 or so clones, with 49% found just once. As to this clone: Its antigen is not known.

The chain is built from TRBV5-1 and TRBJ2-7; possibly TRBD2 for D (6 bases). The receptor was isolated from a man aged 60 to 75 with T-cell large granular lymphocyte leukemia. Some clones in this sample may be carry-over from other donors' samples. Sequenced material: peripheral blood mononuclear cells. CDR3 region: CASSLRHSGSYEQYF. DNA for the CDR3: TGCGCCAGCAGCTTGAGACACAGCGGGTCCTACGAGCAGTACTTC.